Below, one T cell receptor beta chain is given with its context. The antigen is not known. The CDR3 is 14 residues long. The V end was cut by 2 bases, the J end by 5 bases, with 12 bases between. The germline V gene encodes CDR1 MNHNS and CDR2 SASEGT. Sequencing of DNA taken from cultured CD4+ T cells relied on the Oncomine TCR Beta short-read assay. From cultured CD4+ T cells, genomic DNA was extracted. TCRdb reprocessed the PCR reads via MiXCR and lists one record per CDR3 protein. Among about 15,000 distinct CDR3 sequences listed, around half were seen once. This entry comes from a study of vaccination and CD4 T cells after COVID-19. Treatment: approximately nine-day PBMC culture with coronavirus spike peptide pools or control peptides (ViraFEST assay). With more than nine days of culture completed, CD4+ T cells were isolated by negative selection.

Source: CD4+ T cells from blood, cultured in vitro, taken before SARS-CoV-2 vaccination. This receptor was obtained from a human donor who had recovered from COVID-19. The chain joins TRBV6-1 to TRBJ1-2, with D unclear. CDR3 in amino acids: CASSENGQSYGYTF. The CDR3 DNA follows: TGTGCCAGCAGTGAAAACGGGCAGTCATATGGCTACACCTTC.